This T cell receptor (beta chain) originates from a study of T cells expressing NK-cell markers. Overall study: Seropositivity for HCMV was found in seven of the eight sequenced donors, with one seronegative. Notes on the study in general: It is unclear if expanded NKG2C-expressing clones target HCMV antigens.

The TCR beta cDNA came from 5'RACE template switching with UMIs. TCRdb reprocessed the 5' RACE reads, with one entry per CDR3 protein and no DNA. The listing contains 500,000 to 700,000 distinct CDR3 sequences. About this clonotype itself: The antigen is unknown.

This TCR derives from a man younger than 35 in good health. The source material was blood T cells: a sorted CD56 or NKG2C T cell subset, CD4+ or CD8+ T cells, or bulk PBMC T cells (not recorded which).

The chain's CDR3 is CASSHGPITDTQYF. This chain links TRBV28 with TRBJ2-3. Per the germline V gene, CDR1 is MDHEN and CDR2 is SYDVKM. CDR3 length equals 14 residues.